This T cell receptor (beta chain) is drawn from a study of CD8+CD57+ T cells in acquired aplastic anemia. Study conclusions and caveats: Sharing between patients and controls was observed for twenty-nine CD8+ CDR3 sequences.

As to this clonotype: The antigen remains undetermined.

TCR beta VDJ combinations and CDR3 sequences were profiled from genomic DNA. Each CDR3 protein gets one entry after TCRdb re-called the reads with MiXCR. Seen here are around 190,000 distinct CDR3 sequences, approximately 57% observed once, and the top ten hold 25% to 30%. V gave up 5 bases and J gave up 4 bases; unmatched junction bases: 12. The CDR3 has 17 amino acids. The germline V gene has CDR1 SEHNR and CDR2 FQNEAQ (reference sequence). The chain links TRBV7-9 to TRBJ2-1; 9 bases are shared with TRBD1. The clonotype originates from a human donor in good health. What was sequenced was sorted CD4+, CD8+, or CD8+CD57+ T cells (not recorded which) from PBMCs. This CDR3 reads CASSHRTGGLGYNEQFF. CDR3 nucleotide sequence: TGTGCCAGCAGCCATCGAACAGGGGGCCTGGGGTACAATGAGCAGTTCTTC.